This passage covers 8 T cell receptor beta chains from one sample sequenced in a study of T cell responses to AZD1222 COVID-19 vaccine. Profiled with immunoSEQ multiplex PCR; TCRdb holds only in-frame clones, not every one. The sample lists around 84,000 clones; roughly 87% were seen once. The input for sequencing was peripheral blood, taken on day 0 of AZD1222 vaccination. The receptors were gathered from an adult in good health.

This rearrangement joins TRBV27 to TRBJ2-3; 8 positions match TRBD2. The V and J ends lost 3 bases and 4 bases, in that order; junction bases with no gene match: 12. Germline V gene lookup returns CDR1 MNHEY and CDR2 SMNVEV (reference sequence). The CDR3 loop spans 17 amino acids. This chain's CDR3 is CASSFTSGPMRADTQYF. Written as DNA, the CDR3 is TGTGCCAGCAGTTTCACTAGCGGCCCGATGAGGGCAGATACGCAGTATTTT.

The chain uses TRBV23-1 and TRBJ2-1, with 14 bases lining up with TRBD2. Being an ORF, TRBV23-1 has a function that is uncertain. This CDR3 spans 17 amino acids. V gave up 6 bases and J gave up 8 bases; unmatched junction bases: 12. The CDR3 DNA reads TGCGCCAGCAGACCCGGGACTAGCGGGAGCCGGCTGGATGAGCAGTTCTTC. Encoded protein: CASRPGTSGSRLDEQFF.

The chain employs TRBV19 and TRBJ2-3, with D unclear. CDR3 size: 13 residues. V lost 3 bases and J 2 bases, leaving 6 bases between the germline ends. Per germline, CDR1 LNHDA and CDR2 SQIVND (reference sequence). The CDR3 coding sequence is TGTGCCAGTAGTATCGGCGACACAGATACGCAGTATTTT. Encoded protein: CASSIGDTDTQYF.

The chain recombines TRBV14 with TRBJ2-7; either TRBD1 or TRBD2 may fit D (6 bases each). V was cut by 1 base and J by 1 base, with 32 bases left in between. Per the germline V gene, CDR1 is SGHDN and CDR2 is FVKESK. This CDR3 comprises 22 residues. The CDR3 reads CASSQGGRDGLSLDLGSYEQYF. The CDR3 DNA reads TGTGCCAGCAGCCAAGGGGGGCGGGACGGACTTTCACTCGATCTCGGGTCCTACGAGCAGTACTTC.

The chain is built from TRBV18 and TRBJ2-7, with D possibly being TRBD1 (5 bases). Germline V CDR1 and CDR2: KGHSH, LQKENI. The CDR3 is 16 residues long. Trimming pared 1 base from V and 3 bases from J, leaving 16 bases between. For the CDR3, the DNA is TGTGCCAGCTCACCACAGGAAGGGGTTCAGGGCTACGAGCAGTACTTC. Its translation: CASSPQEGVQGYEQYF.

The table lists this clone with many counts. The V call is TRBV29-1, the J call TRBJ1-1; D gene uncertain. Germline-derived CDR1 and CDR2 are SQVTM and ANQGSEA. Trimming took off 4 bases at V and 3 bases at J, with 18 bases between the two ends. The CDR3 has 15 residues. The chain's CDR3 is CSVGREGGLDTEAFF. CDR3 DNA sequence: TGCAGCGTTGGAAGGGAAGGAGGGCTGGACACTGAAGCTTTCTTT. Filled out from reference TRBV29-1 and TRBJ1-1, the complete variable domain reads SAVISQKPSRDICQRGTSLTIQCQVDSQVTMMFWYRQQPGQSLTLIATANQGSEATYESGFVIDKFPISRPNLTFSTLTVSNMSPEDSSIYLCSVGREGGLDTEAFFGQGTRLTVV.

The V and J genes are TRBV6-5 and TRBJ1-5; TRBD1 matches 7 bases. The CDR3 is 16 residues long. CDR1 and CDR2 (germline): MNHEY, SVGAGI. J lost 3 bases, V lost 0 bases, and 5 bases had no gene match. The CDR3 nucleotides are TGTGCCAGCAGTTACTCGTCAGGGGGGTACAATCAGCCCCAGCATTTT. This translates into CASSYSSGGYNQPQHF.

The rearrangement uses TRBV14 and TRBJ2-1; D gene uncertain. The germline V gene has CDR1 SGHDN and CDR2 FVKESK. V was clipped by 4 bases and J by 3 bases, with 4 bases between them. This CDR3 has 12 residues. The CDR3 protein is CASSPNYNEQFF. The CDR3 nucleotides read TGTGCCAGCAGCCCGAACTACAATGAGCAGTTCTTC.